This T cell receptor beta chain was captured in a study of early T cells in non-severe SARS-CoV-2 infection. CDR1 GTSNPN and CDR2 SVGIG come from the germline V gene (reference sequence). CDR3 size: 12 residues. Losses at the gene ends were 5 bases for V and 6 bases for J; bases not matched to a gene: 0. TCRdb independently ran MiXCR on the 5' RACE reads; one entry per CDR3 protein. The sample holds about 71,000 distinct CDR3 sequences; 12% to 15% are singletons and the top ten take about an eighth. This clonotype was recorded a few times. This sequence was found in an adult who was a healthcare worker with PCR-confirmed SARS-CoV-2 infection or an uninfected control (not recorded which). Sample: whole blood. The gene calls are TRBV30 and TRBJ1-6, with 8 bases fitting TRBD1. The chain's CDR3 is CAWDRGNSPLHF. CDR3 coding DNA: TGTGCCTGGGACAGGGGTAATTCACCCCTCCACTTT.